One and the same sample provided the 16 T cell receptor beta chains below, sequenced in a study of blood T cell repertoires in COVID-19. Clones were sequenced by immunoSEQ multiplex PCR, and TCRdb holds only the in-frame ones, with some missing. The table records around 100,000 clones, nearly 85% of them present only once. The sequencing input was peripheral blood. These receptors were obtained from a human donor in a cohort sampled during active or convalescent COVID-19.

This chain links TRBV3-1 (or the pseudogene TRBV3-2) with TRBJ2-6; 7 bases are shared with TRBD1. V was clipped by 3 bases and J by 1 base; unmatched bases: 6. The CDR3 loop spans 17 amino acids. Germline-derived CDR1 and CDR2 are LGHDT and YNNKEL (reference sequence). CDR3: CASSQGTGASGANVLTF. As DNA, the CDR3 is TGTGCCAGCAGCCAGGGCACAGGGGCTTCTGGGGCCAACGTCCTGACTTTC.

This clone came up a few times. The chain uses TRBV24-1 and TRBJ1-5; D perhaps matches TRBD1 (6 bases). V was cut by 5 bases and J by 2 bases, with 12 bases left in between. CDR1 KGHDR and CDR2 SFDVKD come from the germline V gene. This CDR3 contains 15 residues. CDR3 residues: CATSVGAGGNQPQHF. CDR3 DNA: TGTGCCACCAGTGTGGGGGCGGGGGGCAATCAGCCCCAGCATTTT.

V gene TRBV5-4 combines with J gene TRBJ1-6; 8 bases are shared with TRBD1. CDR3 length: 14 amino acids. Trimming at V came to 4 bases and at J to 8 bases, leaving 5 bases not matched to a gene. The germline V gene encodes CDR1 SGHNT and CDR2 YYREEE (reference sequence). CDR3 sequence: CASSLQGEDSPLHF. The CDR3 bases are TGTGCCAGCAGCCTACAGGGGGAAGATTCACCCCTCCACTTT.

The table lists this clone with a count of one. The chain links TRBV2 to TRBJ2-1; TRBD1 might be the D (5 bases). Germline V gene sequence: CDR1 SNHLY, CDR2 FYNNEI. Trimming left V 0 bases short and J 1 base short, with 7 bases between. This CDR3 is built from 15 residues. The CDR3 DNA reads TGTGCCAGCAGTGAAGCAGGGGTATCCTACAATGAGCAGTTCTTC. It encodes CASSEAGVSYNEQFF.

This clone is a singleton in its sample. This chain connects TRBV7-9 to TRBJ2-1, with 10 bases lining up with TRBD2. V lost 5 bases and J lost 3; bases outside the gene matches: 4. Germline assignment: CDR1 SEHNR and CDR2 FQNEAQ (reference sequence). The CDR3 extends over 15 amino acids. CDR3 coding DNA: TGTGCCAGCAGCCTCGGACTAGCGGACTACAATGAGCAGTTCTTC. This translates into CASSLGLADYNEQFF. The entire variable domain, with the rest obtained from reference TRBV7-9 and TRBJ2-1, is as follows: DTGVSQNPRHKITKRGQNVTFRCDPISEHNRLYWYRQTLGQGPEFLTYFQNEAQLEKSRLLSDRFSAERPKGSFSTLEIQRTEQGDSAMYLCASSLGLADYNEQFFGPGTRLTVL.

The chain is built from TRBV29-1 and TRBJ1-2, with 8 bases matching TRBD1. The CDR3 extends over 13 amino acids. The J segment lost 1 base and the V segment lost 7 bases, leaving 5 bases of the junction unmatched. Germline-derived CDR1 and CDR2 are SQVTM and ANQGSEA. The chain's CDR3 is CSGYRGGNYGYTF. For the CDR3, the DNA is TGCAGCGGCTACAGGGGGGGTAACTATGGCTACACCTTC.

J is TRBJ1-5 and V is TRBV12-3 or TRBV12-4; D gene uncertain. V lost 5 bases and J 5 bases, leaving 7 bases between the germline ends. The CDR3 has 12 amino acids. Written as DNA, the CDR3 is TGTGCCAGCAGTCTTGGAGATCAGCCCCAGCATTTT. Encoded protein: CASSLGDQPQHF.

This sequence joins TRBV4-3 and TRBJ2-1; no clear D gene. Trimming pared 1 base from V and 11 bases from J, leaving 6 bases between. There are 11 residues in the CDR3. From germline, CDR1 is LGHNA and CDR2 YSLEER. CDR3 in amino acids: CASSQGLQQFF. In DNA, the CDR3 is TGCGCCAGCAGCCAAGGACTCCAGCAGTTCTTC.

The J gene is TRBJ2-7, the V gene TRBV18; 9 nucleotides agree with TRBD1. This CDR3 region has 14 residues. The germline gives CDR1 KGHSH, CDR2 LQKENI. V lost 2 bases, J lost 3 bases, and 2 bases stayed unmatched. CDR3: CASSPTGQGYEQYF. The CDR3 DNA reads as TGTGCCAGCTCACCAACGGGACAGGGCTACGAGCAGTACTTC. Supplemented by reference TRBV18 and TRBJ2-7, the full variable domain reads NAGVMQNPRHLVRRRGQEARLRCSPMKGHSHVYWYRQLPEEGLKFMVYLQKENIIDESGMPKERFSAEFPKEGPSILRIQQVVRGDSAAYFCASSPTGQGYEQYFGPGTRLTVT.

The chain employs TRBV19 and TRBJ2-1, with D maybe TRBD1 (6 bases). Germline values: CDR1 LNHDA, CDR2 SQIVND (reference sequence). V was shortened by 9 bases and J by 4 bases, with 13 bases between the two germline ends. This CDR3 region has 13 residues. The CDR3 sequence: CASGTGRYNEQFF. The CDR3 DNA reads as TGTGCCAGCGGAACAGGGAGATACAATGAGCAGTTCTTC. The whole variable domain, filled in from reference TRBV19 and TRBJ2-1, reads DGGITQSPKYLFRKEGQNVTLSCEQNLNHDAMYWYRQDPGQGLRLIYYSQIVNDFQKGDIAEGYSVSREKKESFPLTVTSAQKNPTAFYLCASGTGRYNEQFFGPGTRLTVL.

The gene calls are TRBV10-3 and TRBJ2-3; 11 bases are a match to TRBD2. This CDR3 spans 15 amino acids. Trimming took 6 bases from V and 2 from J; bases not matched to a gene: 4. CDR1 ENHRY and CDR2 SYGVKD come from the germline V gene. The CDR3 loop is CAISRGLADTDTQYF. CDR3 bases: TGTGCCATCAGCAGGGGACTAGCGGACACAGATACGCAGTATTTT.

This rearrangement joins TRBV18 to TRBJ1-2; possibly TRBD1 for D (6 bases). V shed 0 bases and J shed 0 bases, with 8 bases lying between them. This CDR3 is built from 15 residues. The germline V gene has CDR1 KGHSH and CDR2 LQKENI. In nucleotides, the CDR3 is TGTGCCAGCTCACCACCTGGGGGCACTAACTATGGCTACACCTTC. Its translation: CASSPPGGTNYGYTF.

This clone has only one observation. The chain employs TRBV24-1 and TRBJ2-2, with 8 bases fitting TRBD1. The V segment lost 1 base and the J segment 7 bases; nucleotides outside the gene matches: 10. The germline gives CDR1 KGHDR, CDR2 SFDVKD. The CDR3 runs to 17 residues. This chain's CDR3 is CATSDLAAGGFNGELFF. As DNA, the CDR3 is TGTGCCACCAGTGATTTAGCGGCAGGGGGCTTTAACGGGGAGCTGTTTTTT.

The CDR3 DNA is TGCGCCAGCAGCCAAGGCCTAACCCAGTACTTC. Translated, it gives CASSQGLTQYF. This rearrangement joins TRBV4-1 to TRBJ2-5; D is undetermined. Looked up from germline, CDR1 is MGHRA and CDR2 is YSYEKL. V was trimmed by 1 base and J by 8 bases, leaving 5 bases between them. This CDR3 contains 11 residues.

The rearrangement joins TRBV3-1 (or the pseudogene TRBV3-2) to TRBJ1-2; 7 bases align to TRBD1. The CDR3 has 13 amino acids. The trim removed 3 bases at V and 6 bases at J, leaving 4 bases unmatched. Germline V gene sequence: CDR1 LGHDT, CDR2 YNNKEL (reference sequence). CDR3 protein: CASSHVQGNGYTF. CDR3 in DNA: TGTGCCAGCAGCCACGTACAGGGGAATGGCTACACCTTC.

This clone was observed a handful of times. The CDR3 loop is CASSAGTGVTGELFF. The CDR3 DNA reads TGTGCCAGCAGCGCCGGGACAGGGGTAACCGGGGAGCTGTTTTTT. The V gene is TRBV5-4, the J gene TRBJ2-2; 10 nucleotides agree with TRBD1. This CDR3 spans 15 amino acids. With V trimmed by 4 bases and J by 5 bases, 5 bases remained unmatched. Germline CDR1 and CDR2: SGHNT and YYREEE (reference sequence).